Sequencing of this TCR beta chain was carried out in a study of naive CD8 T cells in extremely preterm neonates. Findings and caveats of the study: Compared with older groups, preterm CDR3s were shorter, with fewer N additions and less trimming. Compared with all age groups, preterm neonates showed less repertoire richness.

Comment on this clone: Its antigen is undetermined.

The protocol was immunoSEQ multiplex PCR, while the TCRdb copy is restricted to in-frame clones and leaves out a portion. The sample consists of several thousand clones, roughly 92% of them appearing once. Deliveries were elective term cesareans at roughly 37-41 weeks, with no labor or membrane rupture. Mothers with known HIV infection were excluded. About 19,000 to 110,000 naive CD8+ T cells were sorted per sample. V gave up 2 bases and J gave up 2 bases; unmatched junction bases: 4. CDR1 and CDR2 (germline): SGDLS, YYNGEE. CDR3 length: 15 residues. The V and J genes are TRBV9 and TRBJ2-3; 8 bases are a match to TRBD1. This TCR was recovered from a newborn in good health. The source material was naive CD8+ T cells from cord blood. CDR3 in amino acids: CASSVQGALTDTQYF. The CDR3 region has the DNA TGTGCCAGCAGCGTCCAGGGGGCCCTCACAGATACGCAGTATTTT.